The entry below describes one T cell receptor beta chain. No cognate antigen has been identified for it. No base qualities exist here, and no much larger clone lies one base off it. The V and J ends are trimmed by 1 base and 5 bases, leaving 14 bases between them. The germline V gene encodes CDR1 MGHRA and CDR2 YSYEKL. The CDR3 contains 15 residues, cysteine and phenylalanine counted. Only the CDR3 portion is preserved as DNA: 45 bases, with reading frame beginning at the first base. Library method: 5' RACE. The reads were generated on an Illumina HiSeq 2500. A second roughly 6 to 12 cycle PCR used a sample-barcoded 5' primer and a J-beta primer mix. A unique molecular identifier was introduced onto each TCR beta cDNA molecule by a template-switch 5' adaptor carrying 12 random nucleotides. Each sample yielded at least 3 million CDR3-containing paired-end reads. All of the RNA was converted into first-strand cDNA using the Mint cDNA synthesis kit, with a TRBC-specific oligonucleotide serving as the primer. All cDNA was treated with uracil-DNA glycosylase and then went through a first 18-cycle PCR with the universal primers M1SS and BC2_uni_R. Processing in the source paper ran as follows. For normalization, 1 million high-quality reads, each with a distinct molecular identifier, were randomly selected from each sample. Reads with shared molecular identifiers were discarded instead of being binned into consensus sequences. MiTCR, run with a Q25 quality threshold and the strictest error-elimination algorithm, handled CDR3 identification, clonotype clustering and error correction. Lower-bound total TCR beta diversity was estimated with a nonparametric unseen species model using Euler transformation. TCRdb took the public reads, trimmed them with fastp at Q25, ran MiXCR for clone calling and kept in-frame beta chains. CDR3 protein sequences are deduplicated, and each keeps its most common genes and DNA. TCRdb, not the original authors, processed these V and J calls. The sample includes 950,000 to 1,200,000 distinct CDR3 sequences, with 35% to 40% observed a single time. Roughly 13% of the sample is taken by the ten largest.

This sample stems from a study of blood T cells in healthy people across ages (dated by TCRdb to between 2014 and 2017). Regarding the complete study: In model experiments, template switching captured roughly one uniquely barcoded TCR beta cDNA molecule for every two T cells. The study measured age-related changes in TCR beta repertoire diversity using deep sequencing normalized with unique cDNA molecular identifiers. The donors were split into four age groups: young (average around 16 years), middle-aged (more than 35), aged (about 56) and long-lived (approximately 80). To avoid experimental bias, donors of different ages were distributed randomly across sequencing lanes. For two donors (one aged 18 to 30 and one aged 80 or older), the study analyzed two additional independent replicas of 1 million unique cDNA reads from the same blood draw.

Systemically healthy Caucasian individuals from Russia, some 38 in total and aged 6 to 90 years, were included as donors. Each donor gave 9 to 10 milliliters of peripheral blood, collected into EDTA-treated Vacutainer tubes. Ficoll-Paque density-gradient centrifugation was used to isolate PBMCs, with at least 7 million per sample. Total RNA, at least 6 micrograms per sample, was extracted from PBMCs with Trizol reagent. For every donor, flow cytometry on a PBMC aliquot measured the percentage of naive CD45RAhigh/CD27high T cells. General study outcomes and caveats: Compared with the aged group, more naive CD4+ T cells, fewer expanded clones and increased TCR diversity were shown by the long-lived group, suggesting age selection. Observed TCR beta diversity per million T cells fell roughly linearly with age, and a significant reduction was already apparent by age roughly 41. Estimates of total diversity from one million sequenced T cells were regarded as lower bounds and underestimates. Conclusive comparison of naive and antigen-experienced compartments was prevented by the profiling of bulk unsorted PBMCs. Because donor CMV infection status was unknown, age-related changes in expanded clonotypes were potentially confounded. Observed TCR beta diversity correlated strongly with the percentage of naive T cells measured by flow cytometry.

The chain employs TRBV4-1 and TRBJ1-2; TRBD1 is a weak D gene call, 6 bases matching. This receptor was taken from a man younger than 35 in good health. The sequencing input was blood. In nucleotide form, the sequence is TGCGCCAGCAGCCAAGGGGGGGCCGTGAGGTATGGCTACACCTTC. It is translated as CASSQGGAVRYGYTF.